Listed here are 24 T cell receptor beta chains from one sample, sequenced in a study of graft-versus-host responses after intestinal transplantation. The data were produced by immunoSEQ multiplex PCR, yet TCRdb's version contains in-frame clones alone and is incomplete. The sample contains roughly 43,000 clones, approximately 94% of which appear only once. Specimen: PBMCs, collected approximately 360 days after intestinal transplant. The source is a human patient who received an intestinal transplant, so some T cells may come from the graft donor.

The rearrangement joins TRBV19 to TRBJ2-7, with 7 bases lining up with TRBD1. CDR3 length: 16 residues. The V and J ends lost 0 bases and 6 bases, in that order; junction bases with no gene match: 11. Germline values: CDR1 LNHDA, CDR2 SQIVND (reference sequence). CDR3 bases: TGTGCCAGTAGTATAGACGGGACGGACAGGTTTCGCGAGCAGTACTTC. As protein: CASSIDGTDRFREQYF.

The rearrangement joins TRBV4-2 to TRBJ1-6; D gene ambiguous. This CDR3 contains 14 residues. V gave up 0 bases and J gave up 10 bases, with 10 bases separating them. CDR1 LGHNA and CDR2 YNFKEQ come from the germline V gene. The CDR3 DNA reads as TGTGCCAGCAGCCAAGAGGAGGCTGGATCACCCCTCCACTTT. It translates to CASSQEEAGSPLHF.

The rearrangement uses TRBV5-1 and TRBJ2-5; tentatively, D is TRBD2 (5 bases). This CDR3 has 13 residues. Germline values: CDR1 SGHRS, CDR2 YFSETQ. The V and J ends lost 4 bases and 3 bases respectively, with 10 bases between them. The CDR3: CASSAGNEETQYF. The CDR3 DNA reads TGCGCCAGCAGCGCGGGTAACGAAGAGACCCAGTACTTC.

The V and J genes are TRBV6-1 and TRBJ1-1; the D gene is possibly TRBD1 (6 bases). Trimming took off 4 bases at V and 0 bases at J, with 6 bases between the two ends. The germline V gene encodes CDR1 MNHNS and CDR2 SASEGT. This CDR3 has 13 residues. The CDR3: CASSGTVNTEAFF. The CDR3 DNA reads as TGTGCCAGCAGTGGGACAGTGAACACTGAAGCTTTCTTT.

This clone was detected only once. This rearrangement joins TRBV5-6 to TRBJ2-1, with TRBD2 matching 8 bases. CDR3 length: 16 amino acids. The germline gives CDR1 SGHDT, CDR2 YYEEEE. Trimming at V came to 5 bases and at J to 0 bases, leaving 7 bases not matched to a gene. For the CDR3, the DNA is TGTGCCAGCAGAGCCGGGGGGGCCAGCTCCTACAATGAGCAGTTCTTC. This codes for CASRAGGASSYNEQFF.

The DNA for the CDR3 is TGTGCCACCAGCAGAGATCTCGGGACAGCCTACGAGCAGTACTTC. Translating it yields CATSRDLGTAYEQYF. This sequence joins TRBV15 and TRBJ2-7; 7 bases are shared with TRBD1. CDR1 and CDR2 from the germline V gene are LNHNV and YYDKDF (reference sequence). This CDR3 comprises 15 residues. The junction had 4 bases not matched to a gene; V was cut back by 0 bases and J by 2 bases. The whole variable domain, remainder taken from reference TRBV15 and TRBJ2-7, is DAMVIQNPRYQVTQFGKPVTLSCSQTLNHNVMYWYQQKSSQAPKLLFHYYDKDFNNEADTPDNFQSRRPNTSFCFLDIRSPGLGDTAMYLCATSRDLGTAYEQYFGPGTRLTVT.

The chain employs TRBV6-1 and TRBJ1-2, with D unclear. From germline, CDR1 is MNHNS and CDR2 SASEGT. CDR3 length: 14 residues. Trimming shortened V by 8 bases and J by 6 bases, and 19 bases separated the two germline ends. CDR3 bases: TGTGCCAGCGCCCCCCTTTTGACATCAGATGGCTACACCTTC. Its translation: CASAPLLTSDGYTF.

This clone was seen just once. V is TRBV18 and J is TRBJ2-7; D perhaps matches TRBD1 (5 bases). V was trimmed by 3 bases and J by 2 bases, leaving 14 bases between them. The germline gives CDR1 KGHSH, CDR2 LQKENI. The CDR3 runs to 15 residues. CDR3 in DNA: TGTGCCAGCTCACCCGAAGTCACAGGCCCCTACGAGCAGTACTTC. It is translated as CASSPEVTGPYEQYF.

The J gene is TRBJ1-6, the V gene TRBV11-3; D uncertain. Germline values: CDR1 SGHNT, CDR2 YENEEA. The CDR3 is 15 residues long. The V end was cut by 0 bases, the J end by 4 bases, with 7 bases between. The chain's CDR3 is CASSLELEYNSPLHF. Here the CDR3 DNA reads TGTGCCAGCAGCTTAGAGCTGGAGTATAATTCACCCCTCCACTTT.

This chain links TRBV7-9 with TRBJ1-1; D gene ambiguous. CDR3 length: 14 amino acids. Trimming removed 0 bases from V and 1 base from J, with 6 bases in between. The germline CDR1 and CDR2 sequences are SEHNR and FQNEAQ (reference sequence). The CDR3 coding sequence is TGTGCCAGCAGCTTAGCATATCAGAACACTGAAGCTTTCTTT. It yields the protein CASSLAYQNTEAFF.

This rearrangement joins TRBV4-1 to TRBJ1-6, with unresolved D. Germline values: CDR1 MGHRA, CDR2 YSYEKL. The CDR3 has 14 residues. Between the trimmed V and J ends, which lost 0 bases and 9 bases, there was a span of 9 bases. The CDR3 sequence: CASSQEFVGSPLHF. CDR3 nucleotide sequence: TGCGCCAGCAGCCAAGAATTCGTAGGTTCACCCCTCCACTTT.

This chain connects TRBV4-1 to TRBJ1-2; unclear D gene. Trimming cost V 3 bases and J 5 bases, with 19 bases left between them. The CDR3 runs 16 residues. Germline-derived CDR1 and CDR2 are MGHRA and YSYEKL. CDR3 sequence reads: CASSHTGLRAYYGYTF. CDR3 nucleotides: TGCGCCAGCAGCCATACCGGGCTTAGGGCCTATTATGGCTACACCTTC.

V is TRBV18 and J is TRBJ2-7; tentatively, D is TRBD1 (5 bases). Germline CDR1 is KGHSH and CDR2 is LQKENI. Trimming removed 6 bases from V and 2 bases from J, with 11 bases in between. The CDR3 spans 13 residues. The CDR3 sequence is CASSDGRAYEQYF. CDR3 sequence (DNA): TGTGCCAGCTCGGACGGCAGGGCCTACGAGCAGTACTTC.

The genes are TRBV5-4 and TRBJ2-5, with 7 bases that match TRBD2. Unmatched junction bases numbered 16, after V lost 0 bases and J lost 2 bases. The CDR3 length is 19 residues. Germline lookup yields CDR1 SGHNT and CDR2 YYREEE (reference sequence). CDR3 loop: CASSLVGVAAVAGQETQYF. CDR3 sequence (DNA): TGTGCCAGCAGCTTGGTGGGGGTTGCGGCAGTAGCGGGTCAAGAGACCCAGTACTTC. Supplemented by reference TRBV5-4 and TRBJ2-5, the full variable domain reads ETGVTQSPTHLIKTRGQQVTLRCSSQSGHNTVSWYQQALGQGPQFIFQYYREEENGRGNFPPRFSGLQFPNYSSELNVNALELDDSALYLCASSLVGVAAVAGQETQYFGPGTRLLVL.

The chain couples TRBV6-5 to TRBJ2-7; D is uncertain. This CDR3 region has 12 residues. Trimming cost V 7 bases and J 3 bases, with 10 bases left between them. Per the germline V gene, CDR1 is MNHEY and CDR2 is SVGAGI. The chain's CDR3 is CASTLPGYEQYF. The DNA of the CDR3 is TGTGCCAGCACCCTGCCGGGCTACGAGCAGTACTTC.

V gene TRBV28 combines with J gene TRBJ2-1; possibly TRBD2 for D (6 bases). Germline loops: CDR1 MDHEN, CDR2 SYDVKM. V lost 7 bases, J lost 0 bases, and 19 bases lay in between. The length of the CDR3 is 17 residues. CDR3 amino acids: CASITTGAGSSYNEQFF. CDR3 bases: TGTGCCAGCATCACCACGGGAGCGGGTAGCTCCTACAATGAGCAGTTCTTC.

V is TRBV11-2 and J is TRBJ2-1, with 11 bases fitting TRBD2. The CDR3 is 19 amino acids. Germline trimming cut 5 bases from V and 0 bases from J; bases unmatched to any gene: 12. Germline V lookup: CDR1 SGHAT, CDR2 FQNNGV. CDR3 DNA sequence: TGTGCCAGCAGCCAGAATAGCGGGGGGGCCCCCAGCTCCTACAATGAGCAGTTCTTC. Protein product: CASSQNSGGAPSSYNEQFF.

The chain is built from TRBV7-9 and TRBJ1-2; D possibly corresponds to TRBD1 (5 bases). The V gene lost 5 bases and the J gene lost 1 base, with 8 bases spanning the gap. The CDR3 runs 13 residues. The germline V gene has CDR1 SEHNR and CDR2 FQNEAQ (reference sequence). Written as DNA, the CDR3 is TGTGCCAGCAGCGTACAGGTTAACTATGGCTACACCTTC. Its protein product is CASSVQVNYGYTF.

The V call is TRBV30, the J call TRBJ2-7, with a possible D match to TRBD2 (5 bases). Trimming pared 0 bases from V and 0 bases from J, leaving 15 bases between. Germline CDR1 GTSNPN, CDR2 SVGIG (reference sequence). CDR3 length: 16 residues. This CDR3 reads CAWSVAVLTDSYEQYF. CDR3 DNA: TGTGCCTGGAGTGTAGCGGTCTTGACGGACTCCTACGAGCAGTACTTC.

This clone was detected a few times. This sequence joins TRBV7-9 and TRBJ1-3; no clear D. The germline V gene has CDR1 SEHNR and CDR2 FQNEAQ (reference sequence). CDR3 length: 15 residues. Trimming took 4 bases from V and 4 from J, leaving 14 bases between them. CDR3 region: CASSYTAELGNTIYF. CDR3 nucleotide sequence: TGTGCCAGCAGCTATACGGCAGAACTGGGAAACACCATATATTTT.

The count of this clone is one. The chain couples TRBV18 to TRBJ2-7; 8 bases are a match to TRBD2. From germline, CDR1 is KGHSH and CDR2 LQKENI. The CDR3 runs 15 residues. J gave up 2 bases and V 3 bases, and 6 bases lay outside the gene matches. For the CDR3, the DNA is TGTGCCAGCTCACCTTCCGGGACTAGGACCTACGAGCAGTACTTC. Encoded protein: CASSPSGTRTYEQYF.

This sequence joins TRBV6-5 and TRBJ2-3; D is possibly TRBD2 (5 bases). There are 13 residues in the CDR3. V was pared by 6 bases and J by 4 bases, with 11 bases between. The germline CDR1 and CDR2 sequences are MNHEY and SVGAGI. CDR3: CASREPEADTQYF. The CDR3 nucleotides are TGTGCCAGCAGAGAACCGGAGGCAGATACGCAGTATTTT.

The chain joins TRBV7-9 to TRBJ1-1, with 7 bases fitting TRBD1. Trimming at V came to 5 bases and at J to 5 bases, leaving 11 bases not matched to a gene. Germline V CDR1 and CDR2: SEHNR, FQNEAQ (reference sequence). This CDR3 region has 15 residues. The CDR3 protein is CASSPRRGLVTEAFF. Here the CDR3 DNA reads TGTGCCAGCAGCCCTCGGAGGGGGCTTGTGACTGAAGCTTTCTTT.

The chain is built from TRBV5-4 and TRBJ2-5; D unclear. Between the trimmed V and J ends, which lost 4 bases and 1 base, there was a span of 8 bases. Looked up from germline, CDR1 is SGHNT and CDR2 is YYREEE (reference sequence). The CDR3 contains 13 residues. The CDR3 DNA reads as TGTGCCAGCAGCAGCTCGTTCCAAGAGACCCAGTACTTC. The encoded protein is CASSSSFQETQYF.